This record covers a single T cell receptor (beta chain). Antigen unknown. Repertoires were generated with immunoSEQ multiplex PCR, while TCRdb's copy carries only in-frame clones and drops some. The data show about 120,000 clones, about nine tenths seen once. The CDR3 totals 17 residues. Germline CDR1 and CDR2: SGHTA and FQGNSA. V shed 4 bases and J 8 bases; nucleotides not matched to a gene: 14. This sample was taken from a study of graft-versus-host responses after intestinal transplantation. The wider study: Multivisceral, liver-intestinal, or isolated intestinal grafts went to recipients. Every recipient underwent anti-thymocyte globulin induction, then tacrolimus and steroids for 2 to 3 years.

Whole-study results and caveats: Early post-transplant declines in HvG were associated with peak levels of circulating GvH clones.

This chain joins TRBV7-2 and TRBJ1-2; 12 bases map to TRBD1. The sequenced sample was unstimulated CD4+ T cells sorted from spleen or lymph node cells, obtained before intestinal transplant. This sequence originates from a human donor who received an intestinal transplant. The CDR3 spells CASSSGQGASRSGGYTF. The CDR3 DNA reads TGTGCCAGCAGCTCGGGACAGGGGGCGAGTCGGTCTGGAGGCTACACCTTC.